The 24 T cell receptor beta chains below come from one sample, sequenced in a study of blood T cell repertoires in COVID-19. Clones were sequenced by immunoSEQ multiplex PCR, and TCRdb holds only the in-frame ones, with some missing. The sample shows 250,000 to 350,000 clones, approximately 90% of them seen only once. Sequenced: peripheral blood. Source of these receptors: an older woman with acute or convalescent COVID-19.

The chain joins TRBV4-2 to TRBJ1-2; D is unclear. Per germline, CDR1 LGHNA and CDR2 YNFKEQ. The length of the CDR3 is 15 residues. Trimming removed 0 bases at V and 2 bases at J, with 10 bases between. The CDR3 loop is CASSQESGTNYGYTF. CDR3 bases: TGTGCCAGCAGCCAAGAGTCAGGAACCAACTATGGCTACACCTTC.

The genes are TRBV28 and TRBJ2-7; TRBD1 aligns across 8 bases. Germline V gives CDR1 MDHEN, CDR2 SYDVKM. The junction had 18 bases not matched to a gene; V was cut back by 8 bases and J by 9 bases. This CDR3 spans 15 amino acids. The CDR3 nucleotides read TGTGCCAGCCGACCTCCGGGACAGGCGTTCTATGGGCAGTACTTC. Translated: CASRPPGQAFYGQYF.

J is TRBJ2-2 and V is TRBV7-3; D possibly corresponds to TRBD1 (5 bases). Germline-derived CDR1 and CDR2 are SGHTA and FQGTGA. V was shortened by 5 bases and J by 1 base, with 8 bases between the two germline ends. This CDR3 spans 14 amino acids. CDR3 sequence (DNA): TGTGCCAGCAGCGCGACAGTGAACACCGGGGAGCTGTTTTTT. Residues: CASSATVNTGELFF.

The chain recombines TRBV6-5 with TRBJ1-2; TRBD1 aligns across 9 bases. CDR1 and CDR2 from the germline V gene are MNHEY and SVGAGI. V lost 0 bases, J lost 8 bases, and 7 bases stayed unmatched. This CDR3 comprises 15 residues. The CDR3 protein is CASSYSVGTGGGYTF. The DNA of the CDR3 is TGTGCCAGCAGTTACTCGGTCGGTACAGGGGGCGGCTACACCTTC.

The V and J genes are TRBV5-1 and TRBJ1-2; TRBD1 aligns across 7 bases. CDR3 size: 15 residues. CDR1 SGHRS and CDR2 YFSETQ come from the germline V gene. Germline trimming cut 4 bases from V and 3 bases from J; bases unmatched to any gene: 9. CDR3 loop: CASSNNPGQYYGYTF. For the CDR3, the DNA is TGCGCCAGCAGCAACAACCCGGGACAGTACTATGGCTACACCTTC.

The chain uses TRBV25-1 and TRBJ1-4; TRBD1 might be the D (5 bases). Trimming removed 3 bases at V and 12 bases at J, with 14 bases between. The V gene's germline CDR1 is MGHDK and CDR2 SYGVNS. The CDR3 is made up of 13 amino acids. The CDR3, as DNA: TGTGCCAGCAGTGAGGTCAGGGCGGGAGAACTGTTTTTT. This codes for CASSEVRAGELFF. The complete variable domain, with remaining parts taken from reference TRBV25-1 and TRBJ1-4, reads EADIYQTPRYLVIGTGKKITLECSQTMGHDKMYWYQQDPGMELHLIHYSYGVNSTEKGDLSSESTVSRIRTEHFPLTLESARPSHTSQYLCASSEVRAGELFFGSGTQLSVL.

The chain recombines TRBV7-6 with TRBJ2-7; D call uncertain. This CDR3 is built from 16 residues. The ends were cut back, 2 bases at V and 1 base at J, with 15 bases in the middle. Germline assignment: CDR1 SGHVS and CDR2 FNYEAQ. The CDR3 coding sequence is TGTGCCAGCAGCTTACACCAACCGCAGGTATCCTACGAGCAGTACTTC. This codes for CASSLHQPQVSYEQYF.

The V gene is TRBV13, the J gene TRBJ1-5; the match to TRBD1 covers 8 bases. The CDR3 consists of 15 residues. Germline values: CDR1 PRHDT, CDR2 FYEKMQ (reference sequence). Losses at the gene ends were 0 bases for V and 3 bases for J; bases not matched to a gene: 1. The CDR3 here is CASSLGQGDNQPQHF. DNA for the CDR3: TGTGCCAGCAGCTTAGGACAGGGGGACAATCAGCCCCAGCATTTT.

The CDR3 bases are TGCAGTGCTAGTCTCGCAGGGAAGACTGAAGCTTTCTTT. The encoded protein is CSASLAGKTEAFF. The genes are TRBV20-1 and TRBJ1-1, with D perhaps matching TRBD1 (5 bases). Per germline, CDR1 DFQATT and CDR2 SNEGSKA (reference sequence). This CDR3 spans 13 amino acids. Trimming pared 3 bases from V and 5 bases from J, leaving 13 bases between.

The rearrangement joins TRBV18 to TRBJ1-2, with D uncertain. The CDR3 runs 13 residues. V was pared by 2 bases and J by 5 bases, with 9 bases between. CDR1 and CDR2 (germline): KGHSH, LQKENI. The CDR3 loop reads CASSPLRDYGYTF. The CDR3 bases are TGTGCCAGCTCACCATTGCGGGATTATGGCTACACCTTC.

The chain employs TRBV19 and TRBJ1-5; 8 bases map to TRBD1. J was trimmed by 7 bases and V by 6 bases; bases with no gene match: 11. Germline V gives CDR1 LNHDA, CDR2 SQIVND (reference sequence). The length of the CDR3 is 15 residues. CDR3 sequence: CASRTSGTGEQPQHF. CDR3 nucleotides: TGTGCCAGTAGAACTTCCGGGACAGGAGAGCAGCCCCAGCATTTT.

This chain links TRBV5-4 with TRBJ2-7; 8 bases fit TRBD1. CDR1 SGHNT and CDR2 YYREEE come from the germline V gene (reference sequence). J lost 4 bases, V lost 4 bases, and 4 bases had no gene match. The CDR3 is made up of 13 amino acids. The CDR3: CASSRQGSYEQYF. CDR3 DNA sequence: TGTGCCAGCAGCCGACAGGGGTCATACGAGCAGTACTTC.

The V call is TRBV7-3, the J call TRBJ1-6; no reliable D call. Between the trimmed V and J ends, which lost 6 bases and 7 bases, there was a span of 16 bases. In germline, CDR1 is SGHTA, CDR2 FQGTGA. The CDR3 is 15 amino acids. The CDR3 region is CASSLEGGGNSPLHF. The DNA for the CDR3 is TGTGCCAGCAGTCTTGAGGGAGGAGGGAATTCACCCCTCCACTTT. Full variable domain (missing parts from reference TRBV7-3 and TRBJ1-6): GAGVSQTPSNKVTEKGKYVELRCDPISGHTALYWYRQSLGQGPEFLIYFQGTGAADDSGLPNDRFFAVRPEGSVSTLKIQRTERGDSAVYLCASSLEGGGNSPLHFGNGTRLTVT.

The rearrangement joins TRBV13 to TRBJ2-7; 12 bases map to TRBD2. This CDR3 contains 16 residues. The V segment lost 4 bases and the J segment 1 base; nucleotides outside the gene matches: 5. Germline CDR1 and CDR2: PRHDT and FYEKMQ (reference sequence). Here the CDR3 DNA reads TGTGCCAGCAGCTCAGGGACTAGCGGGCGATCCTACGAGCAGTACTTC. Translated, it gives CASSSGTSGRSYEQYF.

The gene calls are TRBV28 and TRBJ2-5; tentatively, D is TRBD1 (5 bases). Germline V gene lookup returns CDR1 MDHEN and CDR2 SYDVKM. V was cut by 5 bases and J by 2 bases, with 12 bases left in between. The CDR3 extends over 14 amino acids. Here the CDR3 reads CASSPRTQQETQYF. The CDR3 region has the DNA TGTGCCAGCAGTCCCAGGACACAACAAGAGACCCAGTACTTC. The full variable domain, with the rest looked up from reference TRBV28 and TRBJ2-5, is DVKVTQSSRYLVKRTGEKVFLECVQDMDHENMFWYRQDPGLGLRLIYFSYDVKMKEKGDIPEGYSVSREKKERFSLILESASTNQTSMYLCASSPRTQQETQYFGPGTRLLVL.

This clone was picked up a small number of times. The V and J genes are TRBV18 and TRBJ1-6; a possible D gene is TRBD1 (5 bases). The CDR3 is 16 residues long. The V gene lost 3 bases and the J gene lost 9 bases, with 18 bases spanning the gap. The germline gives CDR1 KGHSH, CDR2 LQKENI. CDR3 nucleotide sequence: TGTGCCAGCTCACCCTTGCCAGTCGAAGACAGTTCACCCCTCCACTTT. Its translation is CASSPLPVEDSSPLHF. Full variable domain (rest looked up from reference TRBV18 and TRBJ1-6): NAGVMQNPRHLVRRRGQEARLRCSPMKGHSHVYWYRQLPEEGLKFMVYLQKENIIDESGMPKERFSAEFPKEGPSILRIQQVVRGDSAAYFCASSPLPVEDSSPLHFGNGTRLTVT.

This chain connects TRBV5-1 to TRBJ1-3; TRBD1 might be the D (6 bases). This CDR3 comprises 15 residues. With 0 bases removed from V and 3 bases from J, the gap between germline ends came to 10 bases. CDR1 SGHRS and CDR2 YFSETQ come from the germline V gene. The CDR3 nucleotides are TGCGCCAGCAGCTTGGACAGGGATGATGGAAACACCATATATTTT. Amino acid sequence: CASSLDRDDGNTIYF.

The rearrangement links TRBV5-8 to TRBJ2-7; 8 bases match TRBD1. The CDR3 spans 15 residues. J lost 0 bases, V lost 4 bases, and 6 bases had no gene match. Germline-derived CDR1 and CDR2 are SGHTS and YDEGEE. The CDR3 DNA reads TGTGCCAGCAGCGGCCGGGACAGGTTCTCCTACGAGCAGTACTTC. It yields the protein CASSGRDRFSYEQYF.

The chain couples TRBV4-2 to TRBJ2-5; 7 bases map to TRBD2. The length of the CDR3 is 19 residues. Germline V lookup: CDR1 LGHNA, CDR2 YNFKEQ. Losses at the gene ends were 1 base for V and 2 bases for J; bases not matched to a gene: 16. In DNA, the CDR3 is TGTGCCAGCAGCCAAGTCCTCACCCCCGGGAGGACCAAGCAAGAGACCCAGTACTTC. Translated, it gives CASSQVLTPGRTKQETQYF.

The chain employs TRBV3-1 (or the pseudogene TRBV3-2) and TRBJ2-7; no clear D. Trimming left V 0 bases short and J 5 bases short, with 8 bases between. This CDR3 spans 13 amino acids. Looked up from germline, CDR1 is LGHDT and CDR2 is YNNKEL (reference sequence). The CDR3 DNA is TGTGCCAGCAGCCAAGAAGTGAGGAACGAGCAGTACTTC. As protein: CASSQEVRNEQYF.

This chain connects TRBV21-1 to TRBJ2-7; the DNA was not used to check the table's D call, TRBD1. TRBV21-1 is deemed a pseudogene. CDR3 length equals 18 residues. This CDR3 reads CASSKPSRGSGDSYEQYF. CDR3 sequence (DNA): TGTGCCAGCAGCAAACCAAGCCGCGGATCAGGGGACTCCTACGAGCAGTACTTC.

This chain links TRBV19 with TRBJ2-2; TRBD1 is a possible D gene (6 bases). Germline lookup yields CDR1 LNHDA and CDR2 SQIVND (reference sequence). The CDR3 covers 13 residues. Trimming removed 3 bases from V and 8 bases from J, with 10 bases in between. This CDR3 is CASSINRAGELFF. The CDR3 bases are TGTGCCAGTAGTATTAACAGGGCTGGGGAGCTGTTTTTT.

This sequence joins TRBV9 and TRBJ1-2; maybe TRBD1 (5 bases). The CDR3 contains 16 residues. Germline V CDR1 and CDR2: SGDLS, YYNGEE. Trimming took 4 bases from V and 5 from J, leaving 21 bases between them. Written as DNA, the CDR3 is TGTGCCAGCAGCCTTCAACCCGGGGGTTTAGGGTATGGCTACACCTTC. Translation: CASSLQPGGLGYGYTF.

This clone was counted once. The chain combines TRBV7-9 with TRBJ2-7, with TRBD2 as a possible D gene (6 bases). Deletions cut 3 bases from V and 0 bases from J, with 9 bases between. Germline CDR1 and CDR2: SEHNR and FQNEAQ (reference sequence). This CDR3 is built from 14 residues. The DNA of the CDR3 is TGTGCCAGCAGCTTGGAGGGGTCCTCCTACGAGCAGTACTTC. Translation: CASSLEGSSYEQYF.